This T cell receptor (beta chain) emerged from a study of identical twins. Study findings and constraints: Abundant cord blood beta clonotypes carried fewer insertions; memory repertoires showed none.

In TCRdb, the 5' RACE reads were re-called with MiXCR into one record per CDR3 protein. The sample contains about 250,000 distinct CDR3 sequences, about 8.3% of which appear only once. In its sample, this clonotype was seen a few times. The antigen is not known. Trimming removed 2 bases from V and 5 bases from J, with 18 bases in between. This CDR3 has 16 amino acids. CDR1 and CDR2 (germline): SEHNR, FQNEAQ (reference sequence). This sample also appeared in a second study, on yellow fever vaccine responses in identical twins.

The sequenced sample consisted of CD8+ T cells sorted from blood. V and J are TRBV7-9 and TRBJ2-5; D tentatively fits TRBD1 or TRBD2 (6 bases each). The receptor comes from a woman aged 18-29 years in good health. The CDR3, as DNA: TGTGCCAGCAGCTTACCGCGGGACAAGGCTCCCGAGACCCAGTACTTC. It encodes CASSLPRDKAPETQYF. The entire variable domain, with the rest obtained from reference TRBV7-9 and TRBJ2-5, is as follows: DTGVSQNPRHKITKRGQNVTFRCDPISEHNRLYWYRQTLGQGPEFLTYFQNEAQLEKSRLLSDRFSAERPKGSFSTLEIQRTEQGDSAMYLCASSLPRDKAPETQYFGPGTRLLVL.